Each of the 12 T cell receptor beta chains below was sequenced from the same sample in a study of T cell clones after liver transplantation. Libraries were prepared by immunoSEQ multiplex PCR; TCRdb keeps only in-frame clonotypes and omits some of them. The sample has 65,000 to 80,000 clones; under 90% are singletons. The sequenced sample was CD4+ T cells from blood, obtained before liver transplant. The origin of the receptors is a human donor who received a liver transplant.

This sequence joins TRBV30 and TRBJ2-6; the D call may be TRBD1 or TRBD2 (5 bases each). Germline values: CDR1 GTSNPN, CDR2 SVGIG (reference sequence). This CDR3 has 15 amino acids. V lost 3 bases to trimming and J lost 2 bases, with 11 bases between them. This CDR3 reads CAWRTWGTGANVLTF. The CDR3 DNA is TGTGCCTGGAGAACGTGGGGGACTGGGGCCAACGTCCTGACTTTC.

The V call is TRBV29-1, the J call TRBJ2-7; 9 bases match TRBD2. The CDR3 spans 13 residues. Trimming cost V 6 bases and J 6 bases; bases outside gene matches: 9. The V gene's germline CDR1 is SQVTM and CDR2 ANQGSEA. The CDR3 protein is CSVDPGLAGEQYF. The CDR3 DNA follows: TGCAGCGTCGATCCGGGACTAGCAGGCGAGCAGTACTTC.

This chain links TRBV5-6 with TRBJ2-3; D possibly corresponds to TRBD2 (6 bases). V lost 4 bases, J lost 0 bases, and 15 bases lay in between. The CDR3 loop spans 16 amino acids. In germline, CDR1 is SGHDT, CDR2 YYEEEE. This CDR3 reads CASSAAGLRSTDTQYF. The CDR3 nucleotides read TGTGCCAGCAGCGCCGCGGGACTTCGGAGCACAGATACGCAGTATTTT. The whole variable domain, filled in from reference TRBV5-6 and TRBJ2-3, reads DAGVTQSPTHLIKTRGQQVTLRCSPKSGHDTVSWYQQALGQGPQFIFQYYEEEERQRGNFPDRFSGHQFPNYSSELNVNALLLGDSALYLCASSAAGLRSTDTQYFGPGTRLTVL.

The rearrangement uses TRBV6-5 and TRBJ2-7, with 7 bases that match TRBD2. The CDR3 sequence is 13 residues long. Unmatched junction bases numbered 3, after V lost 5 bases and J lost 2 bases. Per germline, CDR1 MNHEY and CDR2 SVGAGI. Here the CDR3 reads CASSDRGAYEQYF. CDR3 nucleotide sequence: TGTGCCAGCAGTGATCGGGGGGCCTACGAGCAGTACTTC.

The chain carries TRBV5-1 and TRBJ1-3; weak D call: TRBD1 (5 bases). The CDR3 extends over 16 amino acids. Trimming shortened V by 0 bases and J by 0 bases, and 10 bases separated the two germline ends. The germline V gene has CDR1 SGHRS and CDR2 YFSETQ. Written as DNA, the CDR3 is TGCGCCAGCAGCTTGGCCGGGGCCGGCTCTGGAAACACCATATATTTT. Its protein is CASSLAGAGSGNTIYF.

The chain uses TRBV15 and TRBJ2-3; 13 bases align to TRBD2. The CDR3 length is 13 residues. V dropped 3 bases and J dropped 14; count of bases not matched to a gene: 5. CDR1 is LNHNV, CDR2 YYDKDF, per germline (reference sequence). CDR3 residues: CATSSDTSGRVYF. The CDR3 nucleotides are TGTGCCACCAGCAGTGATACTAGCGGGAGGGTGTATTTT.

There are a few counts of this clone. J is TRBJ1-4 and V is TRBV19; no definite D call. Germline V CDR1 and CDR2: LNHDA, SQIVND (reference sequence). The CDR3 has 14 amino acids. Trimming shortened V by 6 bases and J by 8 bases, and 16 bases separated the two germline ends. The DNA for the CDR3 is TGTGCCAGTAGGCCGGACCGAAGGTTGGAAAAACTGTTTTTT. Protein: CASRPDRRLEKLFF.

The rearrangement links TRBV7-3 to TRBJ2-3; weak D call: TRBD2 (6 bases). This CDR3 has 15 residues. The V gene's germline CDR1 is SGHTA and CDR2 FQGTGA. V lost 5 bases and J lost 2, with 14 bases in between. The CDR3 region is CASSPSGDPTDTQYF. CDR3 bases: TGTGCCAGCAGCCCATCGGGGGACCCCACAGATACGCAGTATTTT. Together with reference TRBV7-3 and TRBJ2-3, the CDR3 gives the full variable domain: GAGVSQTPSNKVTEKGKYVELRCDPISGHTALYWYRQSLGQGPEFLIYFQGTGAADDSGLPNDRFFAVRPEGSVSTLKIQRTERGDSAVYLCASSPSGDPTDTQYFGPGTRLTVL.

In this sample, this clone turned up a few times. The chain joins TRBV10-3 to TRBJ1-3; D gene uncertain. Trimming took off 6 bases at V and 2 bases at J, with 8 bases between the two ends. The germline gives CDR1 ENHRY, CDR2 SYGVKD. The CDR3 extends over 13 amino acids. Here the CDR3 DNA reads TGTGCCATCAGCTTCGCTGCTGGAAACACCATATATTTT. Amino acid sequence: CAISFAAGNTIYF.

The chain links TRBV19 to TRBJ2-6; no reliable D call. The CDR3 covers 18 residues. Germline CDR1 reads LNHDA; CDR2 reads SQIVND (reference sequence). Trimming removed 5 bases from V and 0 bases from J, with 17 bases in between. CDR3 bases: TGTGCCAGTAGTTCCTACATGGGGAAGGGCTCTGGGGCCAACGTCCTGACTTTC. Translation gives CASSSYMGKGSGANVLTF.

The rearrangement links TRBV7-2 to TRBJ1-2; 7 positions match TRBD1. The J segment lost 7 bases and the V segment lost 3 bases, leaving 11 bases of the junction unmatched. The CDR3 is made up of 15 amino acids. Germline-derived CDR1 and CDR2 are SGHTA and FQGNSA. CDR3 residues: CASSLGARGSSGYTF. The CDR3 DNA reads TGTGCCAGCAGCTTGGGGGCCAGGGGGTCGAGTGGCTACACCTTC. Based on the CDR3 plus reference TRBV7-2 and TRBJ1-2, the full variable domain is GAGVSQSPSNKVTEKGKDVELRCDPISGHTALYWYRQSLGQGLEFLIYFQGNSAPDKSGLPSDRFSAERTGGSVSTLTIQRTQQEDSAVYLCASSLGARGSSGYTFGSGTRLTVV.

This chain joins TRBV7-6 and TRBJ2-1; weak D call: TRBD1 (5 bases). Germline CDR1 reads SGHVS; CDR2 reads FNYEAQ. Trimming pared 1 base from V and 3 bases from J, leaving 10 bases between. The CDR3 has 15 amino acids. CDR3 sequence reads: CASSLGGGNYNEQFF. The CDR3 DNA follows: TGTGCCAGCAGCTTAGGGGGCGGCAACTACAATGAGCAGTTCTTC. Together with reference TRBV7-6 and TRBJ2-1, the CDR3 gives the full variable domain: GAGVSQSPRYKVTKRGQDVALRCDPISGHVSLYWYRQALGQGPEFLTYFNYEAQQDKSGLPNDRFSAERPEGSISTLTIQRTEQRDSAMYRCASSLGGGNYNEQFFGPGTRLTVL.